This is a list of T cell receptor beta chains from one sample in a study of tumour-infiltrating T cells in Burkitt lymphoma. The table came from immunoSEQ multiplex PCR; TCRdb's copy has only in-frame clones and leaves some out. Here the sample spans more than 45,000 clones, about a third being singletons. Sequenced material: tumor tissue. The source is a human donor with Burkitt lymphoma. The CDR3 runs from the conserved cysteine through the conserved F or W. D genes are given only for firm matches. Only some rows state a clone size, as once, few, many or a class for expanded clones.

clone_size j_call d_call v_call cdr3_nt cdr3_aa
few TRBJ1-6 - TRBV5-6 TGTGCCAGCAGCTTGTGGGGAAGAGGGAATTCACCCCTCCACTTT CASSLWGRGNSPLHF
- TRBJ1-2 TRBD1 TRBV29-1 TGCAGCGTAGGGACAGGGAATGGCTATGGCTACACCTTC CSVGTGNGYGYTF
- TRBJ1-2 - TRBV4-1 TGCGCCAGCAGCAAAGGGTACAAGGGAACTAACTATGGCTACACCTTC CASSKGYKGTNYGYTF
few TRBJ2-6 TRBD1 TRBV10-3 TGTGCCATCACCGGACAGGCCCACCACTCTGGGGCCAACGTCCTGACTTTC CAITGQAHHSGANVLTF
once TRBJ2-7 - TRBV29-1 TGCAGCGTTGAATTCGGAGGGGGAAGGTACGAGCAGTACTTC CSVEFGGGRYEQYF
few TRBJ1-3 - TRBV4-2 TGTGCCAGCAGCCAAGAGTTTGGGCTCTCTGGAAACACCATATATTTT CASSQEFGLSGNTIYF
- TRBJ2-6 - TRBV5-4 TGTGCCAGCAGCGCCGGACAGTCTGGGGCCAACGTCCTGACTTTC CASSAGQSGANVLTF
few TRBJ2-4 TRBD2 TRBV4-3 TGCGCCAGCAGCCAAGGGAGCGGGGATAACATTCAGTACTTC CASSQGSGDNIQYF
few TRBJ2-5 TRBD2 TRBV5-4 TGTGCCAGCAGCTGGGGGGGACCTCAATCTTTCCAAGAGACCCAGTACTTC CASSWGGPQSFQETQYF
few TRBJ1-1 - TRBV7-6 TGTGCCAGCAGCTACAGGCTTAACACTGAAGCTTTCTTT CASSYRLNTEAFF
- TRBJ1-1 - TRBV5-1 TGCGCCAGCAGCTTTCGGGGCGAAGGAACTGAAGCTTTCTTT CASSFRGEGTEAFF
few TRBJ1-5 TRBD1 TRBV7-9 TGTGCCAGCAGCATGGAAGACAGGGGGAATCAGCCCCAGCATTTT CASSMEDRGNQPQHF
- TRBJ1-5 - TRBV19 TGTGCCAGTACCCCCCTTGGTCAGGGGAATCAGCCCCAGCATTTT CASTPLGQGNQPQHF
- TRBJ1-2 - TRBV27 TGTGCCAGCAGTTTATCGGGTGCGGGGCAGTTCTATGGCTACACCTTC CASSLSGAGQFYGYTF
few TRBJ1-5 - TRBV4-2 TGTGCCAGCAGCCAAGATTCCAGCCCGAATCAGCCCCAGCATTTT CASSQDSSPNQPQHF
- TRBJ2-5 - TRBV7-2 TGTGCCAGCAGCTTATTCGGGGGGCTCGATTCGGAGACCCAGTACTTC CASSLFGGLDSETQYF
- TRBJ1-6 - TRBV19 TGTGCCAGTCGGGACAACTCCTATAATTCACCCCTCCACTTT CASRDNSYNSPLHF
- TRBJ2-7 - TRBV4-2 TGTGCCAGCAGCCGAGACAGAGGAACTTCCTACGAGCAGTACTTC CASSRDRGTSYEQYF
few TRBJ2-3 TRBD2 TRBV7-2 TGTGCCAGCAGCTTAGCGGGGGGAGGGAGCACAGATACGCAGTATTTT CASSLAGGGSTDTQYF
- TRBJ2-2 - TRBV5-4 TGTGCCAGCAGCTCTTGGGGTACCGGGGAGCTGTTTTTT CASSSWGTGELFF
- TRBJ1-2 TRBD1 TRBV19 TGTGCCAGTACCACTCCCGGGACAGGGTATGGCTACACCTTC CASTTPGTGYGYTF
few TRBJ2-6 TRBD1 TRBV4-3 TGCGCCAGCAGCGAAAGACAGGGCAACTCTGGGGCCAACGTCCTGACTTTC CASSERQGNSGANVLTF
few TRBJ1-2 TRBD1 TRBV5-1 TGCGCCAGCAGCCGGGACAGTCCTAACTATGGCTACACCTTC CASSRDSPNYGYTF
- TRBJ2-1 - TRBV10-1 TGCGCCAGCAGTGAGAGCGGGACAACGTACAATGAGCAGTTCTTC CASSESGTTYNEQFF
- TRBJ2-5 TRBD2 TRBV16 TGTGCCAGCAGCCAATCAACTAGCGCCGCCCTCAACCAAGAGACCCAGTACTTC CASSQSTSAALNQETQYF
- TRBJ2-3 - TRBV7-9 TGTGCCAGCAGCCCCGGCCCGAGGGGCACAGATACGCAGTATTTT CASSPGPRGTDTQYF
- TRBJ1-2 - TRBV15 TGTGCCACCAGCAGAGATAAGGACTATGGCTACACCTTC CATSRDKDYGYTF
few TRBJ1-6 - TRBV5-6 TGTGCCAGCAGCTTCTACAGGATCCGGTCACCCCTCCACTTT CASSFYRIRSPLHF
- TRBJ2-2 - TRBV7-9 TGTGCCAGCAGCAGGGGGAACACCGGGGAGCTGTTTTTT CASSRGNTGELFF
- TRBJ2-5 - TRBV5-1 TGCGCCAGCACGGTGACACTCCAAGAGACCCAGTACTTC CASTVTLQETQYF
- TRBJ1-1 - TRBV19 TGTGCCAGTAATGCTCGCACTGAAGCTTTCTTT CASNARTEAFF
- TRBJ2-7 TRBD1 TRBV7-3 TGTGCCAGCAGCTGGACAGGGGCCGACGAGCAGTACTTC CASSWTGADEQYF
- TRBJ1-3 - TRBV23-1 TGCGCCAGCAGTCACAGGGTGGACTCTGGAAACACCATATATTTT CASSHRVDSGNTIYF
- TRBJ2-2 - TRBV5-1 TGCGCCAGCAATCCCGGGACCTCTAACACCGGGGAGCTGTTTTTT CASNPGTSNTGELFF
- TRBJ1-2 - TRBV6-5 TGTGCCAGCAGTTACGCTGAACACGTCTCTGGCTACACCTTC CASSYAEHVSGYTF
- TRBJ2-5 - TRBV6-5 TGTGCCAGCAGTTACTCTAGGGGGGCCGCCCAAGAGACCCAGTACTTC CASSYSRGAAQETQYF
few TRBJ1-3 - TRBV19 TGTGCCAGTACGCACAGGAACCTTGCTGGAAACACCATATATTTT CASTHRNLAGNTIYF
- TRBJ2-7 TRBD2 TRBV4-1 TGCGCCAGCAGCCAGGGAACTAGCGGGGGACCCAACTACGAGCAGTACTTC CASSQGTSGGPNYEQYF
- TRBJ1-5 - TRBV5-1 TGCGCCAGCAGCTTTGATGAGGGAAAGCCCCAGCATTTT CASSFDEGKPQHF
few TRBJ2-3 - TRBV7-3 TGTGCCAGCAGCTTATGGGGGAGTCAGGCAGATACGCAGTATTTT CASSLWGSQADTQYF
few TRBJ1-3 - TRBV2 TGTGCCAGCAGTGCCCACTCTGGAAACACCATATATTTT CASSAHSGNTIYF
few TRBJ2-7 TRBD2 TRBV9 TGTGCCAGCAGCGTAGAACCTAGCGGGACCTCCGAGCAGTACTTC CASSVEPSGTSEQYF
- TRBJ2-3 - TRBV13 TGTGCCAGCAGGACCAGCACAGATACGCAGTATTTT CASRTSTDTQYF
- TRBJ2-7 TRBD1 TRBV4-2 TGTGCCAGCAGCCAAGATCTGCGACAGGGGTCCTCCTACGAGCAGTACTTC CASSQDLRQGSSYEQYF
few TRBJ2-7 TRBD1 TRBV4-1 TGCGCCAGCAGCCAAGAGCCCGGGACAGGGGGAGACGAGCAGTACTTC CASSQEPGTGGDEQYF
- TRBJ1-6 - TRBV15 TGTGCCACCAGCACCCGGGACCTCAATTCACCCCTCCACTTT CATSTRDLNSPLHF
- TRBJ2-7 TRBD2 TRBV5-1 TGCGCCAGCAGCCCAGCGACGGGCGGGGGGCCGAGTTCCTACGAGCAGTACTTC CASSPATGGGPSSYEQYF
few TRBJ1-2 - TRBV10-3 TGTGCCATCAGTGTTTTGGTCGCCTATGGCTACACCTTC CAISVLVAYGYTF
- TRBJ2-7 - TRBV6-1 TGTGCCAGCAGGGCTTCGAGCTCCTACGAGCAGTACTTC CASRASSSYEQYF
- TRBJ2-1 - TRBV4-2 TGTGCCAGCAGCCAAGGCCTAACGACCGGGAATGAGCAGTTCTTC CASSQGLTTGNEQFF
few TRBJ1-6 - TRBV18 TGTGCCAGCTCCTACTCCTCTAATTCACCCCTCCACTTT CASSYSSNSPLHF
- TRBJ2-7 - TRBV30 TGTGCCTGGACCACCCTCCGGATGGGCTACGAGCAGTACTTC CAWTTLRMGYEQYF
few TRBJ1-2 - TRBV6-5 TGTGCCAGCAGCGAGAAAAACCAGGCCGGCTACACCTTC CASSEKNQAGYTF
- TRBJ2-3 TRBD2 TRBV5-1 TGCGCCAGCAGAGGGGTCGGGAGGCCCACAGATACGCAGTATTTT CASRGVGRPTDTQYF
- TRBJ1-2 - TRBV10-3 TGTGCCATCAGTGGGGAGGACGGCTATGGCTACACCTTC CAISGEDGYGYTF